One and the same sample provided the 15 T cell receptor beta chains below, sequenced in a study of technical replicates of blood from a few donors. Measured with immunoSEQ multiplex PCR; TCRdb has only the in-frame clones, and not every one. The repertoire holds some 77,000 clones, with over 90% as singletons. Sequencing was done on a sample of T cells isolated from PBMCs. These receptors originate from a human donor in good health.

The rearrangement uses TRBV7-2 and TRBJ2-7; 8 bases align to TRBD1. Trimming at V came to 5 bases and at J to 2 bases, leaving 5 bases not matched to a gene. The CDR3 has 14 amino acids. Germline CDR1 is SGHTA and CDR2 is FQGNSA. In nucleotides, the CDR3 is TGTGCCAGCAGCCTTGGACAGGGAACCTACGAGCAGTACTTC. Its translation: CASSLGQGTYEQYF.

This chain links TRBV11-3 with TRBJ2-4; 7 positions agree with TRBD1. V lost 2 bases and J lost 0; bases outside the gene matches: 1. In germline, CDR1 is SGHNT, CDR2 YENEEA. The CDR3 loop spans 15 amino acids. CDR3 coding DNA: TGTGCCAGCAGCTTAAGGACAGGAGCCAAAAACATTCAGTACTTC. Amino acid sequence: CASSLRTGAKNIQYF.

The V call is TRBV5-6, the J call TRBJ2-1; TRBD2 agrees at 10 bases. The CDR3 is made up of 19 amino acids. Per germline, CDR1 SGHDT and CDR2 YYEEEE. J was trimmed by 0 bases and V by 1 base; bases with no gene match: 10. CDR3 nucleotides: TGTGCCAGCAGCTTGTCAGGGACTAGCGCGACGAGCTCCTACAATGAGCAGTTCTTC. It codes for CASSLSGTSATSSYNEQFF.

V usage is TRBV5-1 and J usage is TRBJ2-7, with D possibly TRBD2 on 5 matching bases. Germline V gene lookup returns CDR1 SGHRS and CDR2 YFSETQ. Trimming removed 0 bases from V and 6 bases from J, with 13 bases in between. This CDR3 is built from 14 residues. CDR3 residues: CASSLGADWSEQYF. The CDR3 nucleotides read TGCGCCAGCAGCTTGGGGGCGGACTGGAGCGAGCAGTACTTC.

To note about this clone: Other DNA sequences from this sample encode an identical CDR3 as well. V is TRBV19 and J is TRBJ1-5; maybe TRBD1 (6 bases). The CDR3 runs to 14 residues. Germline loops: CDR1 LNHDA, CDR2 SQIVND (reference sequence). V was cut by 2 bases and J by 3 bases, with 8 bases left in between. CDR3 amino acids: CASSIRDTNQPQHF. Here the CDR3 DNA reads TGTGCCAGTAGTATACGGGACACCAATCAGCCCCAGCATTTT. The full variable domain, with the rest looked up from reference TRBV19 and TRBJ1-5, is DGGITQSPKYLFRKEGQNVTLSCEQNLNHDAMYWYRQDPGQGLRLIYYSQIVNDFQKGDIAEGYSVSREKKESFPLTVTSAQKNPTAFYLCASSIRDTNQPQHFGDGTRLSIL.

The rearrangement uses TRBV2 and TRBJ1-2; D possibly corresponds to TRBD1 (6 bases). The CDR3 runs 15 residues. V was trimmed by 1 base and J by 6 bases, leaving 15 bases between them. The germline CDR1 and CDR2 sequences are SNHLY and FYNNEI. The CDR3 nucleotides are TGTGCCAGCAGTGAAGGTACAGGGATCCTCGATGGCTACACCTTC. Translation gives CASSEGTGILDGYTF.

The rearrangement links TRBV7-2 to TRBJ1-5; D gene unclear. Looked up from germline, CDR1 is SGHTA and CDR2 is FQGNSA. The CDR3 consists of 14 residues. V gave up 5 bases and J gave up 0 bases, with 8 bases separating them. In DNA form, the CDR3 reads TGTGCCAGCAGCACAGATTATAGCAATCAGCCCCAGCATTTT. Protein sequence: CASSTDYSNQPQHF.

A remark on this clone: One junction end disagrees with the germline gene, perhaps due to a read error. The chain joins TRBV7-7 to TRBJ2-2; 9 bases line up with TRBD2. Germline V gene sequence: CDR1 SSHAT, CDR2 FNYEAQ (reference sequence). The CDR3 loop spans 18 amino acids. CDR3: CASSFGVGTSRNTGELFF. In DNA, the CDR3 is TGTGCTAGCAGCTTTGGTGTCGGGACTAGCAGGAACACCGGGGAGCTGTTTTTT. The full variable domain, in which reference TRBV7-7 and TRBJ2-2 provide the parts outside the CDR3, is GAGVSQSPRYKVTKRGQDVTLRCDPISSHATLYWYQQALGQGPEFLTYFNYEAQPDKSGLPSDRFSAERPEGSISTLTIQRTEQRDSAMYRCASSFGVGTSRNTGELFFGEGSRLTVL.

This clone was found once. The V and J genes are TRBV5-1 and TRBJ2-3; D unclear. The CDR3 covers 14 residues. Germline CDR1 is SGHRS and CDR2 is YFSETQ. The V end lost 4 bases, the J end lost 4 bases, and 13 bases lay between the germline ends. The CDR3 loop reads CASSEQSQSDTQYF. The CDR3 DNA is TGCGCCAGCAGCGAACAGTCCCAATCAGATACGCAGTATTTT.

This clone was seen a few times. The chain links TRBV21-1 to TRBJ1-1. TRBV21-1 represents a pseudogene. The CDR3 loop spans 9 amino acids. DNA for the CDR3: TGTGCCAGCAGCCTGTTAGCTTTCTTT. Encoded protein: CASSLLAFF.

The V and J genes are TRBV27 and TRBJ1-2; 8 positions match TRBD1. The germline gives CDR1 MNHEY, CDR2 SMNVEV (reference sequence). The trim removed 1 base at V and 6 bases at J, leaving 4 bases unmatched. CDR3 length: 14 residues. CDR3 loop: CASSLYYRGDGYTF. In nucleotides, the CDR3 is TGTGCCAGCAGTTTATACTACAGGGGGGATGGCTACACCTTC.

The chain is built from TRBV5-6 and TRBJ2-1, with TRBD1 matching 7 bases. Losses at the gene ends were 5 bases for V and 4 bases for J; bases not matched to a gene: 15. This CDR3 contains 17 residues. Germline CDR1 is SGHDT and CDR2 is YYEEEE. CDR3 sequence: CASRNVEGTETYNEQFF. The CDR3 DNA follows: TGTGCCAGCAGGAATGTGGAAGGGACAGAAACTTACAATGAGCAGTTCTTC.

The V gene is TRBV6-1, the J gene TRBJ2-7, with TRBD1 as a possible D gene (6 bases). V lost 2 bases to trimming and J lost 6 bases, with 17 bases between them. Germline V lookup: CDR1 MNHNS, CDR2 SASEGT. This CDR3 has 15 amino acids. DNA for the CDR3: TGTGCCAGCAGTGAATACGACAGGAGAGGGCTCGAGCAGTACTTC. Its translation is CASSEYDRRGLEQYF.

The rearrangement joins TRBV9 to TRBJ2-7; TRBD2 might be the D (6 bases). Germline V lookup: CDR1 SGDLS, CDR2 YYNGEE. The CDR3 is 14 residues long. Trimming removed 1 base from V and 5 bases from J, with 13 bases in between. CDR3 loop: CASSVQGGRNEQYF. The CDR3 DNA reads TGTGCCAGCAGCGTACAGGGTGGGAGGAACGAGCAGTACTTC. The full variable domain, its missing parts supplied by reference TRBV9 and TRBJ2-7, is DSGVTQTPKHLITATGQRVTLRCSPRSGDLSVYWYQQSLDQGLQFLIQYYNGEERAKGNILERFSAQQFPDLHSELNLSSLELGDSALYFCASSVQGGRNEQYFGPGTRLTVT.

This chain joins TRBV6-4 and TRBJ2-3; 10 bases are shared with TRBD1. The length of the CDR3 is 15 residues. With 3 bases clipped from V and 5 bases from J, the junction kept 5 bases outside the gene matches. The V gene's germline CDR1 is MRHNA and CDR2 SNTAGT. The CDR3 DNA is TGTGCCAGCAGTGATGACAGGGGGCCCTTAGATACGCAGTATTTT. Encoded protein: CASSDDRGPLDTQYF.